This TCR beta chain was sequenced for a study of blood T cell repertoires in COVID-19. Profiled with immunoSEQ multiplex PCR; TCRdb holds only in-frame clones, not every one. This table holds roughly 150,000 clones, about 74% found once. V dropped 2 bases and J dropped 10; count of bases not matched to a gene: 8. This CDR3 is 14 amino acids long. The germline gives CDR1 SGHRS, CDR2 YFSETQ. The chain uses TRBV5-1 and TRBJ2-1; 8 bases align to TRBD1. This sequence was found in a man aged 55-75 years with acute or convalescent COVID-19. Sequenced material: peripheral blood. The CDR3 bases are TGCGCCAGCAGCTTACAGGACAGGGTTGGGGAGCAGTTCTTC. It codes for CASSLQDRVGEQFF.